This TCR beta chain was obtained from a study of neurological immune-mediated disorders. This clonotype was observed a handful of times. With a much larger clone just one base away, this may be a read error. Germline V lookup: CDR1 DFQATT, CDR2 SNEGSKA (reference sequence). This CDR3 region has 14 residues. The V end was cut by 5 bases, the J end by 7 bases, with 20 bases between. Every sequencing run returned over 190 million TCR-beta sequences, which were derived from 15-18 subjects. TCRdb redid the calling of the 5' RACE reads with MiXCR, one entry per CDR3 protein. The sample yields around 70,000 distinct CDR3 sequences, roughly 5% seen once. Libraries used 2 million unsorted PBMCs kept frozen in RNAlater.

Sequencing used PBMCs. This chain uses TRBV20-1 with TRBJ1-1; D may be TRBD1 (5 bases). This TCR was recovered from a woman aged 25 to 39 with multiple sclerosis. DNA of the CDR3: TGCAGTGCTTTCCGTCCAAAGGGGACCAATGAAGCTTTCTTT. Protein sequence: CSAFRPKGTNEAFF.